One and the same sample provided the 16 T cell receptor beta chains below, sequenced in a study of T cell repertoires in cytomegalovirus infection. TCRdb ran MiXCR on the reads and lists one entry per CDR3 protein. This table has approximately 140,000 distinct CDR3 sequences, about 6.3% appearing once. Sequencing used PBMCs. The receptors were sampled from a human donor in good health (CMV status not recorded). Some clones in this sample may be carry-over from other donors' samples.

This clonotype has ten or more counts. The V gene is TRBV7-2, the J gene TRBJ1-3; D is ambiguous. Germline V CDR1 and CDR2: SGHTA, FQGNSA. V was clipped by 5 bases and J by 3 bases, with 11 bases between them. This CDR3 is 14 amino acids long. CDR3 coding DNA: TGTGCCAGCAGCCTCCTCCCAGGTGGAAACACCATATATTTT. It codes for CASSLLPGGNTIYF.

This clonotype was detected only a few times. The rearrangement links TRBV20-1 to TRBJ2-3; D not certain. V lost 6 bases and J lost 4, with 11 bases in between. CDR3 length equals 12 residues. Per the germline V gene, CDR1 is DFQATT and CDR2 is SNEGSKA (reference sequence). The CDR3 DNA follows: TGCAGTGCCACCTCTGGGGCAGATACGCAGTATTTT. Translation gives CSATSGADTQYF.

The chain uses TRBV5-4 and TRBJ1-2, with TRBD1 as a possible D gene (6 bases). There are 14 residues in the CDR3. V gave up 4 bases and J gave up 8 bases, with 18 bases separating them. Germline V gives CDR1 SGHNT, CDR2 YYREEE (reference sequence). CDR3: CASSTRRGAGGYTF. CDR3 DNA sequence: TGTGCCAGCAGCACCCGGCGGGGGGCGGGCGGCTACACCTTC.

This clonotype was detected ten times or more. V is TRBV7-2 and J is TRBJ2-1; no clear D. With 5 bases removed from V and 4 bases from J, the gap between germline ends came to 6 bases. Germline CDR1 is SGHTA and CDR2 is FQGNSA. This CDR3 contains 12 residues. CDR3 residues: CASSAQYNEQFF. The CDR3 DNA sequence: TGTGCCAGCAGCGCACAGTACAATGAGCAGTTCTTC.

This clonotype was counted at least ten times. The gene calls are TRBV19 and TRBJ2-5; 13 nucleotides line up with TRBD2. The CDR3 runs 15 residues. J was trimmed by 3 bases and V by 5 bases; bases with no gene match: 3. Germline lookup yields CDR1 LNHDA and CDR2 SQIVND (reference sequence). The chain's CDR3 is CASSEGTSGKETQYF. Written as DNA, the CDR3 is TGTGCCAGTAGTGAGGGGACTAGCGGGAAAGAGACCCAGTACTTC.

The CDR3 is CASSLPGGWPTEAFF. DNA for the CDR3: TGTGCCAGCAGCTTACCAGGGGGCTGGCCCACTGAAGCTTTCTTT. The chain has TRBV7-9 and TRBJ1-1; 8 bases map to TRBD1. V shed 2 bases, J shed 4 bases, and the junction held 6 bases outside the gene matches. Germline V gene sequence: CDR1 SEHNR, CDR2 FQNEAQ (reference sequence). CDR3 length: 15 amino acids.

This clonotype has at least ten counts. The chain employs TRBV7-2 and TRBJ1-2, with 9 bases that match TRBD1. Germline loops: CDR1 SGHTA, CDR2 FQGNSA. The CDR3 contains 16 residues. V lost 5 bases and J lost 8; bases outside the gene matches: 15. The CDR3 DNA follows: TGTGCCAGCAGCCCGGGGGTTGACAGGGGGGGTCGAGGCTACACCTTC. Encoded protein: CASSPGVDRGGRGYTF.

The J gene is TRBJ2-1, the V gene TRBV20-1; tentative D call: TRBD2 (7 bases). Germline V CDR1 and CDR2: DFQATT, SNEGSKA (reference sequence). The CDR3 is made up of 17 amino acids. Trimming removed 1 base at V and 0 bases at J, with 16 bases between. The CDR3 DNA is TGCAGTGCTAGAGTAAGAGGGGGGGCGAGCTCCTACAATGAGCAGTTCTTC. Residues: CSARVRGGASSYNEQFF.

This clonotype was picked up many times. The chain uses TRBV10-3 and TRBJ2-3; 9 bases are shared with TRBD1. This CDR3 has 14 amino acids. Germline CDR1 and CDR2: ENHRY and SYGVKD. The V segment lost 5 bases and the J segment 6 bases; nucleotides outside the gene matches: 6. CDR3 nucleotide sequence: TGTGCCATCAGTCGAGGGACAGGGATGGATACGCAGTATTTT. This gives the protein CAISRGTGMDTQYF.

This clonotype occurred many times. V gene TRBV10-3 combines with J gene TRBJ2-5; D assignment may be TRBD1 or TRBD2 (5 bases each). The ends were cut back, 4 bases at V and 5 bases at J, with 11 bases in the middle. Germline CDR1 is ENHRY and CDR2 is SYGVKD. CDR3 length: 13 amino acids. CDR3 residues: CAISGGPGETQYF. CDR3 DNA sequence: TGTGCCATCAGTGGGGGACCTGGGGAGACCCAGTACTTC.

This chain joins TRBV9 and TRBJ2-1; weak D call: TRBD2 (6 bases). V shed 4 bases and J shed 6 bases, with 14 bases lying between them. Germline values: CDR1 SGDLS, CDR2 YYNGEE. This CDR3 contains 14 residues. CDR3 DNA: TGTGCCAGCAGCACGGAGCGGGTCGGCAATGAGCAGTTCTTC. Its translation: CASSTERVGNEQFF.

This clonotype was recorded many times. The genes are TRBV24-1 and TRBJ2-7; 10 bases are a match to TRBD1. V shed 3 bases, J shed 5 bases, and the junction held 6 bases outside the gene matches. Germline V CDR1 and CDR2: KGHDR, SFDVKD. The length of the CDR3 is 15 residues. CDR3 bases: TGTGCCACCAGTGATGGGACAGGGGTAACCCACGAGCAGTACTTC. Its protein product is CATSDGTGVTHEQYF.

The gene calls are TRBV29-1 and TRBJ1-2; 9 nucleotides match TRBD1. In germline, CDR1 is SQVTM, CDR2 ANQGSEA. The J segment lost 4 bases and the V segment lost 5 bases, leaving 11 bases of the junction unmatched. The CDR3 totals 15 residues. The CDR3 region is CSVSKGTGTPYGYTF. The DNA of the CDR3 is TGCAGCGTTTCAAAAGGGACAGGGACCCCCTATGGCTACACCTTC.

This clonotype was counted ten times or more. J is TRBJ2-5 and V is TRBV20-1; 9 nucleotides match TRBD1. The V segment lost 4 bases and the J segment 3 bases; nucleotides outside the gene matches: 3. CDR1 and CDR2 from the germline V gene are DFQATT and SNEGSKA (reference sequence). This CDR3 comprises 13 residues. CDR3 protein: CSATRTGEETQYF. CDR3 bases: TGCAGTGCTACTCGGACAGGGGAAGAGACCCAGTACTTC.

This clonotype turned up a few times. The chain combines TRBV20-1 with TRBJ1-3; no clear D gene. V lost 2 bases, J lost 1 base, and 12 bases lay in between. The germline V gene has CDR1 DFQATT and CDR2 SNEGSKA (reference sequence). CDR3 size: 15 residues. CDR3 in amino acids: CSARPDLSSGNTIYF. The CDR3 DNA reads TGCAGTGCTAGACCGGACTTATCATCTGGAAACACCATATATTTT.

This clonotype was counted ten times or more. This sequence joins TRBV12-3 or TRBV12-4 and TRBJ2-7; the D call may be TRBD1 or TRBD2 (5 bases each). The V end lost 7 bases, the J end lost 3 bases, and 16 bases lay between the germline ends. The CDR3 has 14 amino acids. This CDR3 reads CASMLSGAGYEQYF. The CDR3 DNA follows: TGTGCCAGCATGCTATCTGGGGCGGGCTACGAGCAGTACTTC.